Below, 27 T cell receptor beta chains from the same sample are listed, as sequenced in a study of technical replicates of blood from a few donors. Measured with immunoSEQ multiplex PCR; TCRdb has only the in-frame clones, and not every one. The sample consists of approximately 95,000 clones, approximately 95% of them appearing once. The sample taken for sequencing was T cells isolated from PBMCs. These receptors were taken from a human donor in good health.

The chain is built from TRBV12-5 and TRBJ1-3; 7 bases match TRBD1. Trimming removed 6 bases from V and 5 bases from J; junction bases left unmatched: 7. In germline, CDR1 is LGHNT, CDR2 FRNRAP. CDR3 length equals 14 residues. The CDR3 spells CASGPSGGRNTIYF. CDR3 nucleotides: TGTGCTAGTGGACCTTCAGGGGGAAGAAACACCATATATTTT.

The V gene is TRBV5-1, the J gene TRBJ2-5; D is uncertain. Germline assignment: CDR1 SGHRS and CDR2 YFSETQ. This CDR3 comprises 12 residues. V shed 5 bases and J shed 0 bases, with 5 bases lying between them. Here the CDR3 DNA reads TGCGCCAGCAGTCCTAACCAAGAGACCCAGTACTTC. It codes for CASSPNQETQYF.

The V and J genes are TRBV5-1 and TRBJ1-4; D not certain. The CDR3 extends over 16 amino acids. CDR1 is SGHRS, CDR2 YFSETQ, per germline. Deletions cut 2 bases from V and 0 bases from J, with 11 bases between. The CDR3 DNA sequence: TGCGCCAGCAGCTTAATGGCTCCATCAACTAATGAAAAACTGTTTTTT. Translated, it gives CASSLMAPSTNEKLFF.

The chain links TRBV7-9 to TRBJ2-5; TRBD2 agrees at 11 bases. The CDR3 is 15 residues long. The junction had 11 bases not matched to a gene; V was cut back by 10 bases and J by 4 bases. CDR1 and CDR2 (germline): SEHNR, FQNEAQ (reference sequence). The CDR3 spells CATQHPGTSGETQYF. CDR3 nucleotide sequence: TGTGCCACCCAGCACCCCGGGACTAGCGGAGAGACCCAGTACTTC.

This clone was found a few times. The chain has TRBV19 and TRBJ2-1; 10 nucleotides align to TRBD2. The CDR3 runs to 13 residues. Germline V lookup: CDR1 LNHDA, CDR2 SQIVND (reference sequence). Trimming at V came to 7 bases and at J to 8 bases, leaving 5 bases not matched to a gene. The CDR3, as DNA: TGTGCCAGTACTAGCGGGAGTACGTATGAGCAGTTCTTC. Translation gives CASTSGSTYEQFF.

V and J are TRBV11-2 and TRBJ2-5; D perhaps matches TRBD2 (5 bases). Germline V gene lookup returns CDR1 SGHAT and CDR2 FQNNGV. Deletions cut 0 bases from V and 6 bases from J, with 14 bases between. The CDR3 totals 15 residues. The CDR3, as DNA: TGTGCCAGCAGCTTAGATCACGGGGATTCGAAGACCCAGTACTTC. Its translation: CASSLDHGDSKTQYF.

The V gene is TRBV11-2, the J gene TRBJ2-1; TRBD2 aligns across 8 bases. The CDR3 contains 14 residues. CDR1 and CDR2 (germline): SGHAT, FQNNGV. With V trimmed by 2 bases and J by 8 bases, 5 bases remained unmatched. The CDR3 is CASSLPGLVYEQFF. CDR3 nucleotide sequence: TGTGCCAGCAGCTTACCGGGACTAGTTTATGAGCAGTTCTTC.

This sequence joins TRBV15 and TRBJ1-2; TRBD1 aligns across 9 bases. V trimming: 5 bases; J trimming: 4 bases; junction bases outside the gene matches: 2. The germline gives CDR1 LNHNV, CDR2 YYDKDF (reference sequence). CDR3 length: 13 amino acids. In nucleotides, the CDR3 is TGTGCCACCAGCCCGGACAGGGGCTATGGCTACACCTTC. Translation gives CATSPDRGYGYTF.

CDR3: CASSPWGSGRSTGELFF. The CDR3 DNA is TGTGCCAGCAGCCCCTGGGGTAGCGGGAGAAGCACCGGGGAGCTGTTTTTT. This rearrangement joins TRBV7-9 to TRBJ2-2; 9 bases map to TRBD2. Germline CDR1 is SEHNR and CDR2 is FQNEAQ (reference sequence). This CDR3 region has 17 residues. Trimming at V came to 5 bases and at J to 4 bases, leaving 11 bases not matched to a gene.

The chain couples TRBV6-5 to TRBJ1-1, with D possibly being TRBD1 (5 bases). Trimming removed 8 bases at V and 4 bases at J, with 17 bases between. Germline CDR1 and CDR2: MNHEY and SVGAGI. The CDR3 sequence is 14 residues long. CDR3 sequence reads: CASFIRAGSTEAFF. In DNA, the CDR3 is TGTGCCAGCTTTATCAGGGCGGGAAGCACTGAAGCTTTCTTT.

In regard to this clone: Other DNA sequences in this sample translate to the same CDR3. The chain joins TRBV11-3 to TRBJ2-2; no clear D gene. The CDR3 runs 13 residues. Germline loops: CDR1 SGHNT, CDR2 YENEEA. V lost 1 base and J 5 bases, leaving 5 bases between the germline ends. The DNA of the CDR3 is TGTGCCAGCAGCTTAGCCTCGACCGGGGAGCTGTTTTTT. Its translation: CASSLASTGELFF. The full variable domain, its missing parts supplied by reference TRBV11-3 and TRBJ2-2, is EAGVVQSPRYKIIEKKQPVAFWCNPISGHNTLYWYLQNLGQGPELLIRYENEEAVDDSQLPKDRFSAERLKGVDSTLKIQPAELGDSAVYLCASSLASTGELFFGEGSRLTVL.

The gene calls are TRBV5-4 and TRBJ2-5, with D possibly matching TRBD2 (6 bases). Looked up from germline, CDR1 is SGHNT and CDR2 is YYREEE (reference sequence). The CDR3 contains 15 residues. V was clipped by 4 bases and J by 5 bases, with 18 bases between them. CDR3 sequence (DNA): TGTGCCAGCAGCCCTGATGGAGGGCCATATGAGACCCAGTACTTC. This codes for CASSPDGGPYETQYF.

Concerning this clone itself: One end of the junction fails to match germline, which may point to a read error. The chain carries TRBV6-5 and TRBJ2-7; a weak D match, TRBD1 (5 bases). The germline V gene encodes CDR1 MNHEY and CDR2 SVGAGI. The CDR3 covers 13 residues. CDR3: CVSSYQLRAEQYF. Written as DNA, the CDR3 is TGTGTCAGCAGTTACCAACTCAGGGCCGAGCAGTACTTC.

The J gene is TRBJ2-3, the V gene TRBV19, with 8 bases identical to TRBD1. CDR3 length equals 16 residues. CDR1 LNHDA and CDR2 SQIVND come from the germline V gene (reference sequence). V shed 1 base and J 4 bases; nucleotides not matched to a gene: 7. The CDR3 here is CASSIGTGQGADTQYF. The CDR3 DNA follows: TGTGCCAGTAGTATAGGGACAGGGCAGGGGGCAGATACGCAGTATTTT.

CDR3 amino acids: CASRYRRESYEQFF. DNA for the CDR3: TGTGCCAGCAGGTATCGGCGGGAGAGCTATGAGCAGTTCTTC. The chain combines TRBV6-5 with TRBJ2-1; TRBD2 matches at 7 bases. V lost 6 bases to trimming and J lost 8 bases; unmatched junction nucleotides: 10. Germline CDR1 is MNHEY and CDR2 is SVGAGI. The CDR3 covers 14 residues.

This clone has only one observation. The chain carries TRBV7-2 and TRBJ1-1; D gene ambiguous. The CDR3 is made up of 13 amino acids. Trimming shortened V by 5 bases and J by 3 bases, and 10 bases separated the two germline ends. Germline V lookup: CDR1 SGHTA, CDR2 FQGNSA. CDR3 DNA sequence: TGTGCCAGCAGCCCCGGGGTTTACACTGAAGCTTTCTTT. Protein product: CASSPGVYTEAFF.

This clone was recorded only once. This sequence joins TRBV2 and TRBJ2-1; weak D call: TRBD2 (6 bases). The germline V gene has CDR1 SNHLY and CDR2 FYNNEI. The CDR3 is 16 amino acids. Deletions cut 6 bases from V and 1 base from J, with 16 bases between. CDR3 sequence reads: CASRSNLAGSYNEQFF. Here the CDR3 DNA reads TGTGCCAGCAGGTCCAATTTGGCGGGATCCTACAATGAGCAGTTCTTC.

The genes are TRBV6-1 and TRBJ2-7, with 8 positions matching TRBD2. Germline lookup yields CDR1 MNHNS and CDR2 SASEGT. CDR3 size: 15 residues. The ends lost 6 bases at V and 2 bases at J; junction bases unmatched: 9. The CDR3 sequence: CASSLAGSTTYEQYF. The CDR3 region has the DNA TGTGCCAGCAGCTTAGCGGGAAGTACTACCTACGAGCAGTACTTC.

V is TRBV27 and J is TRBJ2-2; D is unclear. Per the germline V gene, CDR1 is MNHEY and CDR2 is SMNVEV (reference sequence). The CDR3 totals 13 residues. The ends were cut back, 7 bases at V and 6 bases at J, with 12 bases in the middle. CDR3 protein: CASTHLESGELFF. The CDR3 bases are TGTGCCAGCACCCATCTAGAATCCGGGGAGCTGTTTTTT.

The chain couples TRBV19 to TRBJ1-1; D perhaps matches TRBD1 (6 bases). V was shortened by 7 bases and J by 1 base, with 16 bases between the two germline ends. The CDR3 length is 15 residues. The germline gives CDR1 LNHDA, CDR2 SQIVND (reference sequence). CDR3 nucleotides: TGTGCCAGTACCACTACAACAGGGCGGAACACTGAAGCTTTCTTT. Amino acids: CASTTTTGRNTEAFF.

V is TRBV5-6 and J is TRBJ2-7, with TRBD1 matching over 7 bases. This CDR3 region has 13 residues. Germline-derived CDR1 and CDR2 are SGHDT and YYEEEE. Trimming took 2 bases from V and 5 from J; bases not matched to a gene: 4. DNA for the CDR3: TGTGCCAGCAGCTTACGAGACAGGGACGAGCAGTACTTC. It specifies CASSLRDRDEQYF.

This clone was seen a single time. The chain is built from TRBV6-6 and TRBJ2-2, with D possibly matching TRBD2 (6 bases). With 9 bases removed from V and 4 bases from J, the gap between germline ends came to 6 bases. This CDR3 spans 11 amino acids. Germline V CDR1 and CDR2: MNHNY, SVGAGI (reference sequence). The CDR3 spells CARTSTGELFF. The CDR3, as DNA: TGTGCCAGGACTAGCACCGGGGAGCTGTTTTTT.

This chain connects TRBV19 to TRBJ2-2; D ambiguous. CDR3 length: 13 residues. Germline values: CDR1 LNHDA, CDR2 SQIVND (reference sequence). V lost 5 bases to trimming and J lost 0 bases, with 4 bases between them. The CDR3 DNA is TGTGCCAGTAGTCCATCGAACACCGGGGAGCTGTTTTTT. Amino acids: CASSPSNTGELFF.

The gene calls are TRBV30 and TRBJ1-5; 8 nucleotides align to TRBD1. Germline trimming cut 5 bases from V and 7 bases from J; bases unmatched to any gene: 7. Germline values: CDR1 GTSNPN, CDR2 SVGIG (reference sequence). This CDR3 comprises 13 residues. CDR3 protein: CAWDQGAGQPQHF. The CDR3 DNA follows: TGTGCCTGGGATCAGGGGGCAGGACAGCCCCAGCATTTT.

This chain joins TRBV6-1 and TRBJ2-1, with D tentatively TRBD2 (5 bases). V was shortened by 1 base and J by 9 bases, with 16 bases between the two germline ends. Germline CDR1 is MNHNS and CDR2 is SASEGT. This CDR3 contains 15 residues. CDR3 DNA: TGTGCCAGCAGTGAAGGGGTACTAGATTTAAGTGAGCAGTTCTTC. Protein product: CASSEGVLDLSEQFF.

The chain has TRBV30 and TRBJ1-4, with 7 positions matching TRBD1. Germline-derived CDR1 and CDR2 are GTSNPN and SVGIG (reference sequence). J was trimmed by 4 bases and V by 8 bases; bases with no gene match: 4. The CDR3 extends over 12 amino acids. CDR3 DNA: TGTGCCGCCGGGACAGATAATGAAAAACTGTTTTTT. Translated, it gives CAAGTDNEKLFF.

The rearrangement joins TRBV30 to TRBJ2-7, with 10 bases identical to TRBD2. Germline CDR1 is GTSNPN and CDR2 is SVGIG (reference sequence). V shed 2 bases and J 2 bases; nucleotides not matched to a gene: 6. The CDR3 is 15 amino acids. The CDR3 nucleotides read TGTGCCTGGAGTAGTCCGGGACTAGCGACCTACGAGCAGTACTTC. Translation: CAWSSPGLATYEQYF.